The 18 T cell receptor beta chains below come from one sample, sequenced in a study of cytomegalovirus exposure and HLA in healthy donors. PCR involved 60 Vbeta and 13 Jbeta primers. Libraries were prepared by immunoSEQ multiplex PCR; TCRdb keeps only in-frame clonotypes and omits some of them. The table includes about 150,000 clones, 65% to 70% detected once. The sequencing sample was made of PBMCs. These receptors originate from a human donor in good health.

This chain joins TRBV5-8 and TRBJ2-5, with 9 positions matching TRBD2. This CDR3 has 17 amino acids. V lost 0 bases and J lost 1; bases outside the gene matches: 7. The germline CDR1 and CDR2 sequences are SGHTS and YDEGEE. CDR3 sequence: CASSLGDRLAVQETQYF. DNA of the CDR3: TGTGCCAGCAGCTTGGGGGACAGACTAGCGGTCCAAGAGACCCAGTACTTC.

The chain combines TRBV19 with TRBJ1-2; 8 bases are shared with TRBD1. CDR1 LNHDA and CDR2 SQIVND come from the germline V gene (reference sequence). The CDR3 length is 16 residues. J was trimmed by 6 bases and V by 0 bases; bases with no gene match: 9. CDR3 protein: CASSIDLGQGFDGYTF. In DNA, the CDR3 is TGTGCCAGTAGTATAGATCTAGGACAGGGCTTCGATGGCTACACCTTC. Looking up the rest from reference TRBV19 and TRBJ1-2 gives the full variable domain: DGGITQSPKYLFRKEGQNVTLSCEQNLNHDAMYWYRQDPGQGLRLIYYSQIVNDFQKGDIAEGYSVSREKKESFPLTVTSAQKNPTAFYLCASSIDLGQGFDGYTFGSGTRLTVV.

The J gene is TRBJ2-7, the V gene TRBV5-6, with D possibly being TRBD1 (6 bases). Germline CDR1 reads SGHDT; CDR2 reads YYEEEE. Trimming shortened V by 4 bases and J by 6 bases, and 11 bases separated the two germline ends. CDR3 length: 12 amino acids. The chain's CDR3 is CASSIQGLEQYF. CDR3 DNA sequence: TGTGCCAGCAGCATTCAGGGGCTCGAGCAGTACTTC.

The rearrangement links TRBV30 to TRBJ2-7, with 10 bases aligning to TRBD1. Germline V gives CDR1 GTSNPN, CDR2 SVGIG (reference sequence). The CDR3 runs 14 residues. Unmatched junction bases numbered 4, after V lost 3 bases and J lost 2 bases. DNA of the CDR3: TGTGCCTGGAGGGACAGGGGGAACACCTACGAGCAGTACTTC. It translates to CAWRDRGNTYEQYF.

The chain uses TRBV6-5 and TRBJ1-4; a weak D match, TRBD1 (5 bases). The CDR3 runs to 13 residues. V lost 6 bases and J lost 8, with 13 bases in between. The V gene's germline CDR1 is MNHEY and CDR2 SVGAGI. The chain's CDR3 is CASSRTIGEKLFF. The CDR3 DNA follows: TGTGCCAGCAGCAGGACAATCGGGGAAAAACTGTTTTTT.

The chain recombines TRBV28 with TRBJ2-1, with 8 bases fitting TRBD1. With 3 bases clipped from V and 6 bases from J, the junction kept 13 bases outside the gene matches. Per germline, CDR1 MDHEN and CDR2 SYDVKM. CDR3 length equals 17 residues. The CDR3 nucleotides are TGTGCCAGCAGTTTCGGGAGAGTGGACAGGGTTACCAATGAGCAGTTCTTC. Encoded protein: CASSFGRVDRVTNEQFF.

The chain uses TRBV6-1 and TRBJ1-5; D gene ambiguous. Trimming removed 4 bases from V and 6 bases from J, with 13 bases in between. CDR1 is MNHNS, CDR2 SASEGT, per germline. This CDR3 contains 14 residues. The CDR3 DNA is TGTGCCAGCAGTGTGGTTCGGTCCGTTCAGCCCCAGCATTTT. It codes for CASSVVRSVQPQHF.

On this clone itself: Sequence at one end of the junction differs from germline and may be a read error. The chain recombines TRBV5-1 with TRBJ2-7; TRBD2 matches 7 bases. This CDR3 has 16 amino acids. Germline CDR1 reads SGHRS; CDR2 reads YFSETQ. The CDR3 region has the DNA TGCGCCAGCAGCGGAAAAGCGGGAACCAGCTCTTACGAGCAGTGCTTC. Translation gives CASSGKAGTSSYEQCF.

J is TRBJ1-2 and V is TRBV6-5; D not resolved. The CDR3 runs 13 residues. V lost 8 bases and J lost 0, with 10 bases in between. Germline V gene lookup returns CDR1 MNHEY and CDR2 SVGAGI. Written as DNA, the CDR3 is TGTGCCAGCCATAGAATACCTAACTATGGCTACACCTTC. This sequence encodes CASHRIPNYGYTF.

This clone was found a few times. The rearrangement uses TRBV5-1 and TRBJ2-3; maybe TRBD2 (6 bases). Germline CDR1 and CDR2: SGHRS and YFSETQ. Trimming cost V 3 bases and J 0 bases, with 8 bases left between them. This CDR3 has 14 residues. CDR3 sequence reads: CASSSGTSTDTQYF. For the CDR3, the DNA is TGCGCCAGCAGCTCGGGGACTAGCACAGATACGCAGTATTTT.

The genes are TRBV7-2 and TRBJ2-5; 15 bases map to TRBD2. Germline CDR1 SGHTA, CDR2 FQGNSA. The CDR3 consists of 18 residues. With 1 base clipped from V and 5 bases from J, the junction kept 8 bases outside the gene matches. This CDR3 is CASSLVGGLAGGEETQYF. The CDR3 DNA is TGTGCCAGCAGCTTAGTAGGGGGACTAGCGGGAGGTGAGGAGACCCAGTACTTC.

This sequence joins TRBV15 and TRBJ2-3; 8 bases agree with TRBD1. V dropped 0 bases and J dropped 2; count of bases not matched to a gene: 7. The CDR3 spans 17 residues. Germline CDR1 reads LNHNV; CDR2 reads YYDKDF (reference sequence). The CDR3 DNA reads TGTGCCACCAGCAGAGACCGGCGGACAGGGTTCACAGATACGCAGTATTTT. This codes for CATSRDRRTGFTDTQYF. The full variable domain, completed using reference TRBV15 and TRBJ2-3, is DAMVIQNPRYQVTQFGKPVTLSCSQTLNHNVMYWYQQKSSQAPKLLFHYYDKDFNNEADTPDNFQSRRPNTSFCFLDIRSPGLGDTAMYLCATSRDRRTGFTDTQYFGPGTRLTVL.

J is TRBJ2-3 and V is TRBV5-4; 9 bases are shared with TRBD2. CDR1 is SGHNT and CDR2 is YYREEE in the germline V gene (reference sequence). This CDR3 is built from 17 residues. V dropped 4 bases and J dropped 4; count of bases not matched to a gene: 13. CDR3 DNA sequence: TGTGCCAGCAGCCCGTCTTCCGGGACTAGCCTCGCAGATACGCAGTATTTT. Residues: CASSPSSGTSLADTQYF.

This sequence joins TRBV28 and TRBJ2-1; D might be TRBD1 (8 bases). This CDR3 spans 15 amino acids. Germline values: CDR1 MDHEN, CDR2 SYDVKM. Trimming shortened V by 4 bases and J by 7 bases, and 17 bases separated the two germline ends. The CDR3 spells CASSSNRGGLNEQFF. The CDR3 coding sequence is TGTGCCAGCAGTTCCAACAGGGGGGGGTTGAATGAGCAGTTCTTC.

V is TRBV6-5 and J is TRBJ2-4; tentative D call: TRBD2 (6 bases). The CDR3 runs to 14 residues. V lost 7 bases to trimming and J lost 6 bases, with 16 bases between them. CDR1 MNHEY and CDR2 SVGAGI come from the germline V gene. Here the CDR3 reads CASTKPGGRNIQYF. The CDR3 DNA reads as TGTGCCAGCACGAAACCCGGAGGGAGAAACATTCAGTACTTC.

Remarks on this clone: The sample has other DNA sequences that encode this CDR3 too. The chain couples TRBV7-9 to TRBJ1-1; TRBD1 matches 7 bases. This CDR3 contains 14 residues. From germline, CDR1 is SEHNR and CDR2 FQNEAQ (reference sequence). The V segment lost 4 bases and the J segment 2 bases; nucleotides outside the gene matches: 4. CDR3 amino acids: CASSYTGVNTEAFF. CDR3 in DNA: TGTGCCAGCAGCTATACAGGGGTAAACACTGAAGCTTTCTTT.

This sequence joins TRBV10-3 and TRBJ2-7, with 9 bases lining up with TRBD1. V lost 6 bases, J lost 4 bases, and 7 bases stayed unmatched. Germline assignment: CDR1 ENHRY and CDR2 SYGVKD. This CDR3 spans 14 amino acids. CDR3 bases: TGTGCCATCAGAGGGACAGGGCTATGGTACGAGCAGTACTTC. This sequence encodes CAIRGTGLWYEQYF.

The rearrangement uses TRBV5-6 and TRBJ2-7; tentative D call: TRBD2 (6 bases). From germline, CDR1 is SGHDT and CDR2 YYEEEE. This CDR3 comprises 14 residues. V lost 6 bases and J lost 1, with 14 bases in between. CDR3 DNA: TGTGCCAGCAACACCGGGGGTTTGTCCTACGAGCAGTACTTC. Translated: CASNTGGLSYEQYF.